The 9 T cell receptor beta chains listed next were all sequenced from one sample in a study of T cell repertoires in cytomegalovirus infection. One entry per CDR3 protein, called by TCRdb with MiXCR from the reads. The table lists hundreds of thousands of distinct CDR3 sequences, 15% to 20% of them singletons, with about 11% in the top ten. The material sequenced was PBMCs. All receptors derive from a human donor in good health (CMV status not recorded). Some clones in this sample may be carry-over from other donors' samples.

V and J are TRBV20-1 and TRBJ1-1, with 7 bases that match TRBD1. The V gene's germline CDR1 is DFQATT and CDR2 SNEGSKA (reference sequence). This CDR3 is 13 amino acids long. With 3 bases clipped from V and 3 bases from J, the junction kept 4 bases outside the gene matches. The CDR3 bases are TGCAGTGCTAGGCGACAGGGCGACACTGAAGCTTTCTTT. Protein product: CSARRQGDTEAFF.

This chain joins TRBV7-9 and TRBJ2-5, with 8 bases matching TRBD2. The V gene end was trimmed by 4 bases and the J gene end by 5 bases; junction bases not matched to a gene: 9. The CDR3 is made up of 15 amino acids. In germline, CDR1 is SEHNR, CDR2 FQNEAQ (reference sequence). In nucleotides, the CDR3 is TGTGCCAGCAGCTCCGGGACTAGGGGAGGGGAGACCCAGTACTTC. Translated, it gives CASSSGTRGGETQYF.

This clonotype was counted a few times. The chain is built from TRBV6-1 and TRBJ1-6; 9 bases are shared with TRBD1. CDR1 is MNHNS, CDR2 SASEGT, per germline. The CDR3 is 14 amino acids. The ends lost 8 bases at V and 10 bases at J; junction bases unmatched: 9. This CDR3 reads CASCQGQGNSPLHF. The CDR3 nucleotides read TGTGCCAGCTGCCAAGGACAGGGGAACTCACCCCTCCACTTT.

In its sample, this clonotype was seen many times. Here the CDR3 reads CASKWTQHTEAFF. The CDR3 DNA follows: TGTGCCAGCAAATGGACACAGCACACTGAAGCTTTCTTT. The V call is TRBV28, the J call TRBJ1-1; D may be TRBD1 (5 bases). The CDR3 contains 13 residues. V lost 7 bases and J lost 3, with 12 bases in between. Germline V gives CDR1 MDHEN, CDR2 SYDVKM.

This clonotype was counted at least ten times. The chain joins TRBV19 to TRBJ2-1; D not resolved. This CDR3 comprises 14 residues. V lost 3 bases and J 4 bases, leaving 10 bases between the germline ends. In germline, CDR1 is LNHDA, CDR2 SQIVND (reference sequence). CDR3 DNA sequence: TGTGCCAGTAGTATTTATTCCGAGTACAATGAGCAGTTCTTC. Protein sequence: CASSIYSEYNEQFF.

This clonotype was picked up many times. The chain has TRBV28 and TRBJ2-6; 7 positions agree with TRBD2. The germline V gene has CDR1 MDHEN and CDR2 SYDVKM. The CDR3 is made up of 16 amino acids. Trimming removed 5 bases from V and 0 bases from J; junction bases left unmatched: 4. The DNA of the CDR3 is TGTGCCAGCAGTGGAGCGGGGAGCTCTGGGGCCAACGTCCTGACTTTC. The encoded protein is CASSGAGSSGANVLTF.

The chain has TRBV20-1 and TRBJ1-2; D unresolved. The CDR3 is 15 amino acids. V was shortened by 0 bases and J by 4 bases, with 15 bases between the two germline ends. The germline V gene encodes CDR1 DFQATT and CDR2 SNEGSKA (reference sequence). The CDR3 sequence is CSARDQDVPAYGYTF. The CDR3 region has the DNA TGCAGTGCTAGAGATCAGGATGTGCCAGCCTATGGCTACACCTTC.

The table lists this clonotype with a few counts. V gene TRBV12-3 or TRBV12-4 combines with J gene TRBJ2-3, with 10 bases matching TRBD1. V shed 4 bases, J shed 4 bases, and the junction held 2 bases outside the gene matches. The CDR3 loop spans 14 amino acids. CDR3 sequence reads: CASSWDRGADTQYF. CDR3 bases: TGTGCCAGCAGTTGGGACAGGGGAGCAGATACGCAGTATTTT.

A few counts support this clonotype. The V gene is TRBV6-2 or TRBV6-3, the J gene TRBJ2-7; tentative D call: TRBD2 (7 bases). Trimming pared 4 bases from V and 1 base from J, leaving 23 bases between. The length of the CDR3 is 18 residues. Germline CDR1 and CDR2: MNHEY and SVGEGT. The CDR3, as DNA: TGTGCCAGCAGTTCCCTCTTGGGGGGGGACAAGAGATCCTACGAGCAGTACTTC. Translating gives CASSSLLGGDKRSYEQYF.